This TCR beta chain was sequenced during a study of blood T cell repertoires in COVID-19. Overall study: The analysed material was cDNA or gDNA that came from T cells, B-cell-depleted T cells, or PBMCs.

In the study's own analysis: Amplification of reference gene primers provided the estimated nucleated cell counts. The table came from immunoSEQ multiplex PCR; TCRdb's copy has only in-frame clones and leaves some out. That table furnishes V, J and clone size, whereas the DNA furnished D and trimming. In the table there are roughly 100,000 clones, over 65% of which are singletons. The sequence was obtained from a man in his sixties with acute or convalescent COVID-19. Specimen: peripheral blood.

CDR3 residues: CASIGGNQPQHF. In DNA, the CDR3 is TGTGCCAGCATCGGGGGAAATCAGCCCCAGCATTTT. The V and J genes are TRBV6-6 and TRBJ1-5, with D possibly matching TRBD1 (5 bases). This CDR3 is 12 amino acids long. CDR1 and CDR2 from the germline V gene are MNHNY and SVGAGI (reference sequence). The V gene lost 7 bases and the J gene lost 4 bases, with 8 bases spanning the gap.